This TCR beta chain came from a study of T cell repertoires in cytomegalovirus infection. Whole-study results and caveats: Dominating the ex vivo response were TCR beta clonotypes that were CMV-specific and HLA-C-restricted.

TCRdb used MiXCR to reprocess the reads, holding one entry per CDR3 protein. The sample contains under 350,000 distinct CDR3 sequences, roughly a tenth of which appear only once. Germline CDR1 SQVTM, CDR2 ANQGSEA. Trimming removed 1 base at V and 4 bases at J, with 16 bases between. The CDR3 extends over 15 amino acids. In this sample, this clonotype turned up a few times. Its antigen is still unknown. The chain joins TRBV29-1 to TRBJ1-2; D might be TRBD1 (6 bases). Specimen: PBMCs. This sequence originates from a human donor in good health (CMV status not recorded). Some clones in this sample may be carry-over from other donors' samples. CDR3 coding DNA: TGCAGCGTTGAAGGGGGGCAGGGTGGGCTCTATGGCTACACCTTC. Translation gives CSVEGGQGGLYGYTF.